These 14 T cell receptor beta chains came from one sample sequenced in a study of human T cells and chemical hapten exposure. Sample time point: patch test 1, 2 weeks after DPC sensitization. The treatment: therapeutic diphenylcyclopropenone sensitization with weekly scalp DPC. TCRdb reprocessed the RACE reads with MiXCR, giving one entry per CDR3 protein. The table lists roughly 360,000 distinct CDR3 sequences, nearly 5% of them singletons. Specimen: whole blood, collected in connection with sensitization to the hapten diphenylcyclopropenone (DPC). The origin of the receptors is a woman between 45 and 60 years old with alopecia areata. Some clones in this sample may be carry-over from other donors' samples.

To note about this clonotype: Possible read error: a much larger clone is one base away. V usage is TRBV11-2 and J usage is TRBJ1-4; no clear D gene. This CDR3 is 12 amino acids long. V was cut by 4 bases and J by 14 bases, with 14 bases left in between. Germline V CDR1 and CDR2: SGHAT, FQNNGV. CDR3 residues: CASSYHGLNLFF. CDR3 sequence (DNA): TGTGCCAGCAGCTACCACGGACTGAATCTGTTTTTT.

At least ten counts were recorded for this clonotype. The V call is TRBV20-1, the J call TRBJ1-4; tentative D call: TRBD1 (5 bases). CDR1 DFQATT and CDR2 SNEGSKA come from the germline V gene (reference sequence). The CDR3 has 14 residues. Trimming cost V 2 bases and J 5 bases, with 12 bases left between them. As DNA, the CDR3 is TGCAGTGCTAGAAGTATGCAGGGAAATGAAAAACTGTTTTTT. It codes for CSARSMQGNEKLFF.

This clonotype was found many times. The CDR3 sequence: CASSLGYERGGVNEQFF. The DNA of the CDR3 is TGTGCCAGCAGCTTAGGTTACGAGCGGGGGGGCGTGAATGAGCAGTTCTTC. This chain links TRBV7-9 with TRBJ2-1; TRBD2 matches 10 bases. V shed 1 base and J 7 bases; nucleotides not matched to a gene: 10. This CDR3 is 17 amino acids long. CDR1 is SEHNR, CDR2 FQNEAQ, per germline (reference sequence).

V is TRBV6-5 and J is TRBJ1-1; 9 bases are a match to TRBD1. Germline lookup yields CDR1 MNHEY and CDR2 SVGAGI. The CDR3 extends over 18 amino acids. J was trimmed by 0 bases and V by 0 bases; bases with no gene match: 8. This chain's CDR3 is CASSYSPGQGIMNTEAFF. The CDR3 nucleotides read TGTGCCAGCAGTTACTCTCCCGGACAGGGGATCATGAACACTGAAGCTTTCTTT.

The genes are TRBV7-9 and TRBJ1-1; D is uncertain. The CDR3 totals 12 residues. Germline V gene lookup returns CDR1 SEHNR and CDR2 FQNEAQ (reference sequence). Trimming took 0 bases from V and 4 from J, leaving 3 bases between them. CDR3 sequence: CASSLATTEAFF. CDR3 coding DNA: TGTGCCAGCAGCTTAGCTACCACTGAAGCTTTCTTT.

This clonotype was detected ten times or more. The chain joins TRBV4-3 to TRBJ2-7; 12 nucleotides line up with TRBD2. With V trimmed by 2 bases and J by 2 bases, 7 bases remained unmatched. The CDR3 is 17 residues long. Germline lookup yields CDR1 LGHNA and CDR2 YSLEER. CDR3 loop: CASSQSRTSGIAYEQYF. CDR3 coding DNA: TGCGCCAGCAGCCAAAGTCGGACTAGCGGGATAGCCTACGAGCAGTACTTC.

This clonotype was observed many times. The CDR3 bases are TGTGCCAGCAGTGAAAGGGACGAGCAGTACTTC. It is translated as CASSERDEQYF. The J gene is TRBJ2-7, the V gene TRBV2, with D unclear. Deletions cut 2 bases from V and 5 bases from J, with 4 bases between. Per the germline V gene, CDR1 is SNHLY and CDR2 is FYNNEI. The length of the CDR3 is 11 residues.

This chain joins TRBV14 and TRBJ2-1, with D unclear. Per germline, CDR1 SGHDN and CDR2 FVKESK. Between the trimmed V and J ends, which lost 1 base and 9 bases, there was a span of 7 bases. The CDR3 spans 12 residues. Written as DNA, the CDR3 is TGTGCCAGCAGCCAAGTCTTCCTTGAGCAGTTCTTC. Protein: CASSQVFLEQFF.

This clonotype came up many times. The V call is TRBV7-9, the J call TRBJ2-5; TRBD2 is a possible D gene (5 bases). In germline, CDR1 is SEHNR, CDR2 FQNEAQ (reference sequence). The CDR3 is 14 amino acids. Trimming removed 5 bases from V and 2 bases from J, with 12 bases in between. For the CDR3, the DNA is TGTGCCAGCAGCATTAGCGCCTCTCAAGAGACCCAGTACTTC. This translates into CASSISASQETQYF.

This clonotype was observed many times. The genes are TRBV28 and TRBJ1-2; 8 positions agree with TRBD1. The V segment lost 5 bases and the J segment 1 base; nucleotides outside the gene matches: 6. The germline CDR1 and CDR2 sequences are MDHEN and SYDVKM. This CDR3 comprises 15 residues. In DNA form, the CDR3 reads TGTGCCAGCAGTCCTGGGACAGGTGATAACTATGGCTACACCTTC. This gives the protein CASSPGTGDNYGYTF.

This sequence joins TRBV6-2 or TRBV6-3 and TRBJ1-1; no clear D gene. Per germline, CDR1 MNHEY and CDR2 SVGEGT. The CDR3 has 15 amino acids. Trimming removed 9 bases from V and 4 bases from J, with 21 bases in between. This CDR3 reads CARRILLGWGTEAFF. The DNA for the CDR3 is TGTGCCAGACGGATCCTGTTGGGATGGGGCACTGAAGCTTTCTTT.

Ten or more counts support this clonotype. The chain uses TRBV7-2 and TRBJ2-3, with TRBD1 matching 9 bases. The junction had 15 bases not matched to a gene; V was cut back by 2 bases and J by 6 bases. Germline CDR1 is SGHTA and CDR2 is FQGNSA. The CDR3 contains 18 residues. The CDR3: CASSLFWSGTGRMDTQYF. CDR3 in DNA: TGTGCCAGCAGCTTATTTTGGTCCGGGACAGGGCGAATGGATACGCAGTATTTT.

This clonotype was observed many times. CDR3 sequence: CASSLGSSEQYF. The CDR3, as DNA: TGTGCCAGCAGTTTGGGGTCTTCCGAGCAGTACTTC. The V gene is TRBV28, the J gene TRBJ2-7, with no clear D. V gave up 3 bases and J gave up 6 bases, with 9 bases separating them. CDR1 and CDR2 from the germline V gene are MDHEN and SYDVKM. CDR3 length equals 12 residues.

The chain joins TRBV5-1 to TRBJ1-2; D is uncertain. CDR1 is SGHRS and CDR2 is YFSETQ in the germline V gene. The CDR3 length is 15 residues. Trimming left V 3 bases short and J 2 bases short, with 14 bases between. The CDR3: CASSSPEQINYGYTF. CDR3 DNA: TGCGCCAGCAGCTCACCAGAACAAATAAACTATGGCTACACCTTC.